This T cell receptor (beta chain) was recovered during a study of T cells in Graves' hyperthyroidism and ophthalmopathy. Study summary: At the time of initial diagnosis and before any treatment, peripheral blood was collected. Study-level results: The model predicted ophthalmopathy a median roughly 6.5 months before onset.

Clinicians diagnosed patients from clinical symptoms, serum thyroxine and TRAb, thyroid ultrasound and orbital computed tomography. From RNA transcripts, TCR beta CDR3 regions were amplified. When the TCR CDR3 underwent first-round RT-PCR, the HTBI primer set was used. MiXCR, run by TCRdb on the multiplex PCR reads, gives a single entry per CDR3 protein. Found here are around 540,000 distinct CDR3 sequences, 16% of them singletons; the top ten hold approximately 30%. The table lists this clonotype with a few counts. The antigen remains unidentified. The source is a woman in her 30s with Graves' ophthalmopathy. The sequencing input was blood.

The CDR3 sequence: CASSLLSVVVPDTQYF. Here the CDR3 DNA reads TGCGCCAGCAGCTTGTTAAGTGTGGTAGTCCCAGATACGCAGTATTTT. V is TRBV5-1 and J is TRBJ2-3; the D is unclear. Germline V gene sequence: CDR1 SGHRS, CDR2 YFSETQ. Trimming left V 1 base short and J 4 bases short, with 16 bases between. The CDR3 spans 16 residues.